The 10 T cell receptor beta chains presented below share a single source sample, sequenced in a study of regulatory T cells in long-lasting Graves disease. Stated time point: newly diagnosed GD, antithyroid drugs for less than 3 months. Extracted PBMC RNA gave rise to the TCR library. Researchers made TCR beta libraries by using iRepertoire HTBI primers and running Arm-PCR on CDR3 regions. TCRdb re-derived calls from the multiplex PCR reads in MiXCR, one entry per CDR3 protein. The table has 300,000 to 400,000 distinct CDR3 sequences, 18% seen once. The material sequenced was peripheral blood mononuclear cells (PBMCs), taken at new diagnosis, from a patient treated with antithyroid drugs. The receptors here all came from a female donor with Graves disease.

This clonotype was seen ten or more times. The rearrangement joins TRBV12-3 or TRBV12-4 to TRBJ1-3; TRBD1 is a possible D gene (5 bases). The CDR3 loop spans 14 amino acids. V lost 3 bases to trimming and J lost 4 bases, with 10 bases between them. This CDR3 reads CASSFGGSGNTIYF. The CDR3 coding sequence is TGTGCCAGCAGTTTTGGGGGATCCGGAAACACCATATATTTT.

This clonotype was recorded at least ten times. The CDR3 region has the DNA TGTGCCAGCAGTTACTCGGGACAGCGAGAAGAGACCCAGTACTTC. Its protein product is CASSYSGQREETQYF. V and J are TRBV6-5 and TRBJ2-5, with TRBD1 matching 7 bases. Germline CDR1 and CDR2: MNHEY and SVGAGI. With V trimmed by 0 bases and J by 3 bases, 4 bases remained unmatched. The CDR3 is 15 residues long.

This clonotype has a handful of counts. The genes are TRBV29-1 and TRBJ2-1; D gene uncertain. The CDR3 totals 11 residues. V was trimmed by 4 bases and J by 5 bases, leaving 6 bases between them. Germline CDR1 SQVTM, CDR2 ANQGSEA. The CDR3 DNA reads as TGCAGCGTTGTATCCGACAATGAGCAGTTCTTC. This codes for CSVVSDNEQFF.

Many counts were recorded for this clonotype. The chain links TRBV4-1 to TRBJ2-3; weak D call: TRBD2 (5 bases). Trimming removed 4 bases at V and 4 bases at J, with 18 bases between. Germline CDR1 MGHRA, CDR2 YSYEKL. This CDR3 contains 16 residues. CDR3 loop: CASSRTLAHLADTQYF. CDR3 DNA: TGCGCCAGCAGCCGAACCCTAGCTCACCTTGCAGATACGCAGTATTTT.

This clonotype was found many times. The rearrangement uses TRBV28 and TRBJ2-5; D gene unclear. Germline V lookup: CDR1 MDHEN, CDR2 SYDVKM. The germline V and J ends were trimmed by 6 bases and 1 base, with 9 bases remaining between them. The CDR3 is made up of 13 amino acids. The CDR3: CASSLVSQETQYF. CDR3 nucleotides: TGTGCCAGCAGCTTAGTTTCCCAAGAGACCCAGTACTTC.

This clonotype was seen at least ten times. The V gene is TRBV6-1, the J gene TRBJ2-7; D perhaps matches TRBD1 (5 bases). The CDR3 has 15 residues. Germline values: CDR1 MNHNS, CDR2 SASEGT. Trimming took 4 bases from V and 2 from J, leaving 15 bases between them. The CDR3 here is CASSGPERGTYEQYF. For the CDR3, the DNA is TGTGCCAGCAGTGGTCCGGAAAGGGGCACCTACGAGCAGTACTTC.

This clonotype was seen repeatedly, ten times or more. The chain is built from TRBV10-2 and TRBJ1-5, with 10 bases aligning to TRBD1. The CDR3 covers 13 residues. With V trimmed by 6 bases and J by 5 bases, 1 base remained unmatched. The germline V gene has CDR1 WSHSY and CDR2 SAAADI. The CDR3 region has the DNA TGCGCCAGCAGGGGGACAGGGGATCAGCCCCAGCATTTT. Protein sequence: CASRGTGDQPQHF.

This clonotype has more than one count but fewer than ten. This chain joins TRBV7-6 and TRBJ1-2; 8 positions agree with TRBD1. This CDR3 has 17 residues. With 1 base clipped from V and 0 bases from J, the junction kept 7 bases outside the gene matches. Per the germline V gene, CDR1 is SGHVS and CDR2 is FNYEAQ. The CDR3 coding sequence is TGTGCCAGCAGCTTAGGTCTCAGGGGGCCTTCTAACTATGGCTACACCTTC. It encodes CASSLGLRGPSNYGYTF.

For this clonotype: No conserved phenylalanine or tryptophan is present at the end of the CDR3, so a read error is the likely explanation. The limits of the CDR3 on the DNA are not certain, so only TCRdb's listed CDR3 is given. The genes are TRBV3-1 and TRBJ2-7. CDR1 is LGHDT, CDR2 YNNKEL, per germline (reference sequence). The CDR3 length is 12 residues, termini included. Here the CDR3 reads CASSHSYYEQCL.

This clonotype was recorded only once. With a much larger clone just one base away, this may be a read error. This chain uses TRBV11-2 with TRBJ1-6; TRBD1 is a possible D gene (6 bases). The length of the CDR3 is 13 residues. Germline CDR1 and CDR2: SGHAT and FQNNGV. CDR3 in amino acids: CASSRTDNSPLPF. The CDR3 nucleotides are TGTGCCAGCAGCCGGACAGATAATTCACCCCTCCCCTTT.